This is a list of T cell receptor beta chains from one sample in a study of early T cells in non-severe SARS-CoV-2 infection. TCRdb reprocessed the 5' RACE reads via MiXCR and lists one record per CDR3 protein. In the table there are 50,000 to 55,000 distinct CDR3 sequences, about 9.3% of which are singletons. The sample taken for sequencing was whole blood. The receptors stem from an adult who was a healthcare worker with PCR-confirmed SARS-CoV-2 infection or an uninfected control (not recorded which). Both conserved end residues are part of each CDR3. The D gene is left open where the match is weak. The size field is filled for only some rows; it gives once, few, many or a size class.

CDR3 length	clone size	V gene	D gene	J gene	CDR3 protein	CDR3 DNA
15	-	TRBV7-2	TRBD1	TRBJ1-4	CASSYGQGAYEKLFF	TGTGCCAGCAGCTACGGACAGGGGGCGTATGAAAAACTGTTTTTT
16	-	TRBV28	TRBD2	TRBJ2-3	CASSLRLAGFTDTQYF	TGTGCCAGCAGCCTTCGACTAGCGGGCTTCACAGATACGCAGTATTTT
18	few	TRBV2	TRBD2	TRBJ2-1	CASSDGTSGSWSYNEQFF	TGTGCCAGCAGTGATGGGACTAGCGGGAGTTGGTCCTACAATGAGCAGTTCTTC
16	few	TRBV11-2	TRBD1	TRBJ2-7	CASSSTLMTGGYEQYF	TGTGCCAGCAGTTCCACCCTCATGACAGGGGGCTACGAGCAGTACTTC
13	many	TRBV11-2	TRBD2	TRBJ2-1	CASSLEPGGEQFF	TGTGCCAGCAGCTTAGAACCGGGAGGCGAGCAGTTCTTC
18	many	TRBV5-1	TRBD2	TRBJ2-1	CASSLGLASALGYNEQFF	TGCGCCAGCAGCCTAGGACTAGCATCTGCCCTCGGGTACAATGAGCAGTTCTTC
14	many	TRBV18	-	TRBJ2-1	CASSEDRSYNEQFF	TGTGCCAGCTCAGAGGACAGATCCTACAATGAGCAGTTCTTC
15	-	TRBV20-1	-	TRBJ2-3	CSARAGPSVQRTQYF	TGCAGTGCTAGAGCGGGACCCAGTGTTCAGAGGACGCAGTATTTT
12	few	TRBV7-2	-	TRBJ2-3	CASSFYTDTQYF	TGTGCCAGCAGCTTCTACACAGATACGCAGTATTTT
15	few	TRBV12-3/TRBV12-4	-	TRBJ1-5	CASSAPRISNQPQHF	TGTGCCAGCAGTGCCCCGCGAATTAGCAATCAGCCCCAGCATTTT
15	many	TRBV6-1	-	TRBJ1-6	CASSENWPRNSPLHF	TGTGCCAGCAGTGAAAACTGGCCGAGGAATTCACCCCTCCACTTT
12	few	TRBV29-1	-	TRBJ2-5	CSVEAQGWTQYF	TGCAGCGTTGAGGCCCAGGGTTGGACCCAGTACTTC
18	many	TRBV4-1	TRBD2	TRBJ2-2	CASSPHPIAGGGTGELFF	TGCGCCAGCAGCCCCCACCCCATAGCGGGAGGGGGTACCGGGGAGCTGTTTTTT
15	few	TRBV7-2	-	TRBJ2-2	CASRTTRKNTGELFF	TGTGCCAGCAGGACGACTAGAAAAAACACCGGGGAGCTGTTTTTT
13	-	TRBV20-1	-	TRBJ2-7	CSARQDRRYEQYF	TGCAGTGCTAGACAGGACCGCAGATACGAGCAGTACTTC
15	many	TRBV2	TRBD2	TRBJ2-7	CASSPPGLAAYEQYF	TGTGCCAGCAGCCCCCCGGGACTAGCGGCCTACGAGCAGTACTTC
14	-	TRBV6-2/TRBV6-3	-	TRBJ1-1	CASSYPTREAEAFF	TGTGCCAGCAGTTACCCCACGCGGGAGGCTGAAGCTTTCTTT
13	many	TRBV7-3	-	TRBJ2-2	CASSLNGPGELFF	TGTGCCAGCAGCCTAAACGGACCCGGGGAGCTGTTTTTT
13	many	TRBV29-1	TRBD1	TRBJ1-4	CSVGQGTNEKLFF	TGCAGCGTGGGACAGGGAACTAATGAAAAACTGTTTTTT
13	-	TRBV6-5	-	TRBJ1-5	CASQYGGNQPQHF	TGTGCCAGCCAGTACGGGGGCAATCAGCCCCAGCATTTT
16	many	TRBV19	TRBD1	TRBJ1-5	CASSIEDRASYQPQHF	TGTGCCAGTAGTATAGAAGACAGGGCGAGCTATCAGCCCCAGCATTTT
12	many	TRBV29-1	-	TRBJ2-7	CSVVQGWNEQYF	TGCAGCGTTGTCCAGGGGTGGAACGAGCAGTACTTC
13	-	TRBV3-1	TRBD1	TRBJ1-2	CASSHNRGGGYTF	TGTGCCAGCAGCCACAACAGGGGTGGCGGCTACACCTTC
14	few	TRBV6-2/TRBV6-3	-	TRBJ1-5	CASAFSGGNQPQHF	TGTGCCAGCGCTTTTTCGGGGGGCAATCAGCCCCAGCATTTT
17	few	TRBV7-2	TRBD2	TRBJ2-3	CASSTRLGTTSTDTQYF	TGTGCCAGCAGCACCCGCCTAGGGACTACTAGCACAGATACGCAGTATTTT
15	few	TRBV6-5	TRBD1	TRBJ1-1	CASSYLTGRDTEAFF	TGTGCCAGCAGTTACCTGACAGGGCGCGACACTGAAGCTTTCTTT
15	-	TRBV11-3	TRBD2	TRBJ2-2	CASSLAGGDTGELFF	TGTGCCAGCAGCTTAGCGGGAGGGGACACCGGGGAGCTGTTTTTT
16	many	TRBV11-2	TRBD2	TRBJ2-1	CASSPRGSGRDNEQFF	TGTGCCAGCAGCCCCCGGGGTAGCGGGAGGGACAATGAGCAGTTCTTC
16	-	TRBV2	-	TRBJ1-1	CASSVQLKGMNTEAFF	TGTGCCAGCAGTGTACAACTTAAAGGAATGAACACTGAAGCTTTCTTT
16	few	TRBV5-1	TRBD1	TRBJ2-5	CASRTQTGSSGETQYF	TGCGCCAGCAGAACCCAGACAGGGTCTTCGGGGGAGACCCAGTACTTC
14	many	TRBV20-1	-	TRBJ2-3	CSAESGVGTDTQYF	TGCAGTGCTGAGTCCGGAGTGGGCACAGATACGCAGTATTTT
16	few	TRBV24-1	-	TRBJ2-2	CATSDLSTGPTGELFF	TGTGCCACCAGTGATTTGAGTACTGGCCCCACCGGGGAGCTGTTTTTT
14	many	TRBV29-1	-	TRBJ2-7	CSVLRQAPTYEQYF	TGCAGCGTGCTTCGGCAGGCACCGACCTACGAGCAGTACTTC
15	-	TRBV2	-	TRBJ1-5	CASSEGSGFGQPQHF	TGTGCCAGCAGTGAGGGCAGTGGCTTTGGTCAGCCCCAGCATTTT
13	-	TRBV21-1	-	TRBJ2-7	CASSKARSYEQYF	TGTGCCAGCAGCAAAGCTCGTTCCTACGAGCAGTACTTC
15	many	TRBV2	-	TRBJ2-5	CASSETGSIEETQYF	TGTGCCAGCAGTGAAACGGGTAGTATTGAAGAGACCCAGTACTTC
16	many	TRBV29-1	TRBD2	TRBJ2-7	CSVHGITGEGTYEQYF	TGCAGCGTTCATGGTATTACTGGGGAGGGGACCTACGAGCAGTACTTC
17	few	TRBV7-2	-	TRBJ2-1	CASSLSGIGYQGTEQFF	TGTGCCAGCAGCTTATCCGGGATAGGGTATCAGGGGACTGAGCAGTTCTTC
14	many	TRBV12-3/TRBV12-4	-	TRBJ1-1	CASGFRGSATEAFF	TGTGCCAGCGGATTTAGGGGGTCGGCCACTGAAGCTTTCTTT
16	many	TRBV7-2	-	TRBJ1-2	CASSPSRNKGYYGYTF	TGTGCCAGCAGTCCTAGCAGGAACAAGGGATACTATGGCTACACCTTC
13	few	TRBV7-2	TRBD1	TRBJ1-2	CASTSQGAAGYTF	TGTGCCAGCACCTCACAGGGGGCGGCTGGCTACACCTTC
15	-	TRBV19	-	TRBJ2-6	CASMKGATGANVLTF	TGTGCCAGTATGAAAGGGGCCACTGGGGCCAACGTCCTGACTTTC
14	once	TRBV6-2/TRBV6-3	TRBD1	TRBJ2-7	CASTPDRRTYEQYF	TGTGCCAGCACCCCGGACAGGAGAACCTACGAGCAGTACTTC
16	many	TRBV25-1	-	TRBJ2-1	CASSELRGRSYNEQFF	TGTGCCAGCAGTGAACTTCGAGGGAGATCCTACAATGAGCAGTTCTTC
16	many	TRBV7-3	-	TRBJ2-2	CASSARGPGGTGELFF	TGTGCCAGCAGCGCGCGGGGTCCAGGAGGGACCGGGGAGCTGTTTTTT
16	many	TRBV12-3/TRBV12-4	TRBD1	TRBJ1-2	CASSPATPRGDYGYTF	TGTGCCAGCAGCCCGGCGACACCCAGGGGGGACTATGGCTACACCTTC
14	-	TRBV29-1	TRBD2	TRBJ2-1	CSVEVLAASNEQFF	TGCAGCGTTGAAGTGCTAGCGGCGAGCAATGAGCAGTTCTTC
14	many	TRBV3-1	-	TRBJ2-5	CASSQGIGQETQYF	TGTGCCAGCAGCCAAGGAATAGGGCAGGAGACCCAGTACTTC
15	many	TRBV20-1	-	TRBJ1-1	CSARKEGGLDTEAFF	TGCAGTGCTAGAAAAGAGGGGGGTCTTGACACTGAAGCTTTCTTT
13	-	TRBV28	-	TRBJ2-2	CASSPQNVGELFF	TGTGCCAGCAGTCCCCAAAACGTAGGGGAGCTGTTTTTT
14	-	TRBV14	-	TRBJ2-7	CASSYGQGGYEQYF	TGTGCCAGCAGCTACGGGCAGGGAGGCTACGAGCAGTACTTC
15	few	TRBV20-1	TRBD2	TRBJ2-7	CSASLGTSGAYEQYF	TGCAGTGCTAGCCTCGGGACTAGCGGCGCCTACGAGCAGTACTTC
12	many	TRBV20-1	-	TRBJ1-2	CSARHPNYGYTF	TGCAGTGCTAGACACCCTAACTATGGCTACACCTTC
13	many	TRBV14	-	TRBJ2-1	CASSQVLGNEQFF	TGTGCCAGCAGCCAAGTTTTGGGAAATGAGCAGTTCTTC
11	-	TRBV20-1	-	TRBJ2-1	CSARVGPIGFF	TGCAGTGCTAGAGTGGGGCCCATCGGGTTCTTC
15	few	TRBV5-1	-	TRBJ2-1	CASSWTGGSYNEQFF	TGCGCCAGCAGCTGGACCGGGGGCTCCTACAATGAGCAGTTCTTC
14	many	TRBV20-1	-	TRBJ2-1	CSVPEYSSYNEQFF	TGCAGTGTCCCGGAGTACTCATCCTACAATGAGCAGTTCTTC
13	medium-sized	TRBV30	-	TRBJ2-5	CAWSLVGGETQYF	TGTGCCTGGAGCCTCGTTGGGGGAGAGACCCAGTACTTC